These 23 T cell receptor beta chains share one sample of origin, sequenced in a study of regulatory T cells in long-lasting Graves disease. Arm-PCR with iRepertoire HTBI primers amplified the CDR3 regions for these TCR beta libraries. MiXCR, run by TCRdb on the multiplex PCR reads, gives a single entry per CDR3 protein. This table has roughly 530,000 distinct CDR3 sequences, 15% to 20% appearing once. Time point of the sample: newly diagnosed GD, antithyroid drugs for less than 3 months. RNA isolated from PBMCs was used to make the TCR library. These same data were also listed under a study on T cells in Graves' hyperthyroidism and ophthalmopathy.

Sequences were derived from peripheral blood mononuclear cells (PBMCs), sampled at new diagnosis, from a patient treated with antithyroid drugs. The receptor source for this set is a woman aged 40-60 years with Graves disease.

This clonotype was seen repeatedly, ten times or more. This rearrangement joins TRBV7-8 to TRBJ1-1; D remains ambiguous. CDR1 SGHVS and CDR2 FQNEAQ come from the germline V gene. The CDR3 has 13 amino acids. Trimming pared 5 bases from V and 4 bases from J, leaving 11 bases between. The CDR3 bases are TGTGCCAGCAGCCTTGAGCATCTCACTGAAGCTTTCTTT. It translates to CASSLEHLTEAFF.

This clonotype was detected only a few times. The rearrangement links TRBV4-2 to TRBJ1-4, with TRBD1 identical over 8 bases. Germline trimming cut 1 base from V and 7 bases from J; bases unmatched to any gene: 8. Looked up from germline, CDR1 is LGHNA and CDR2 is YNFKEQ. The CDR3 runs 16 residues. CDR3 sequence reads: CASSQGGTGRGEKLFF. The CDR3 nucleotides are TGTGCCAGCAGCCAAGGAGGGACAGGCCGAGGTGAAAAACTGTTTTTT.

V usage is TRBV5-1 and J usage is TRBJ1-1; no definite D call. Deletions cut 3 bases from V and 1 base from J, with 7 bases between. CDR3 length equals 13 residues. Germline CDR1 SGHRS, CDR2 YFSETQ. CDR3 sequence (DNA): TGCGCCAGCAGCTCAGCTACGAACACTGAAGCTTTCTTT. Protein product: CASSSATNTEAFF.

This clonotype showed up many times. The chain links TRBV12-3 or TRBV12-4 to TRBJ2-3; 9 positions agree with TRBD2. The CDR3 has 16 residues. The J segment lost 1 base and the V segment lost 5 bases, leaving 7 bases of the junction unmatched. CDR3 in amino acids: CASSPPGGRGTDTQYF. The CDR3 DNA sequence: TGTGCCAGCAGTCCTCCAGGCGGGAGGGGCACAGATACGCAGTATTTT.

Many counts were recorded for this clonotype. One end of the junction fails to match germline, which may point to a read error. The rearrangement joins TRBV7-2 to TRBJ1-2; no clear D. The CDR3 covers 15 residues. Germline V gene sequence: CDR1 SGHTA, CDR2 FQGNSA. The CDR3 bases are TGTGCCAGCAGTTTAGGGATTGGAGCTAACTATGGCTACACCTTC. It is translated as CASSLGIGANYGYTF.

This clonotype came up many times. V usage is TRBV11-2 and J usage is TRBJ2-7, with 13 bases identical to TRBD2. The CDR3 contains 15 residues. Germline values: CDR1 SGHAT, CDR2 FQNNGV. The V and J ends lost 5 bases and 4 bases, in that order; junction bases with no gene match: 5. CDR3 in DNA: TGTGCCAGCAGCCATGCGACTAGCGGGGGGTACGAGCAGTACTTC. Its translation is CASSHATSGGYEQYF. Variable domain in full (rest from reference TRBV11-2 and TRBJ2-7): EAGVAQSPRYKIIEKRQSVAFWCNPISGHATLYWYQQILGQGPKLLIQFQNNGVVDDSQLPKDRFSAERLKGVDSTLKIQPAKLEDSAVYLCASSHATSGGYEQYFGPGTRLTVT.

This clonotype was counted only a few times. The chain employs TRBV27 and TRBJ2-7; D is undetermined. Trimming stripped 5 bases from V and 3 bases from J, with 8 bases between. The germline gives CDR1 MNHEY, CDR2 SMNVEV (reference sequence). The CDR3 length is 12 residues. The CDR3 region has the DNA TGTGCCAGCAGTACCTGGGGCTACGAGCAGTACTTC. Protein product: CASSTWGYEQYF.

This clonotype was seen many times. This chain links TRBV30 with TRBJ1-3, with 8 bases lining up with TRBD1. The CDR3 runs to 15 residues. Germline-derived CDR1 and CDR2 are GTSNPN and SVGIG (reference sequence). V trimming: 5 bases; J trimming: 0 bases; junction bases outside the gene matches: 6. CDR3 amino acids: CAWGDRRRSGNTIYF. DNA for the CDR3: TGTGCCTGGGGGGACAGGCGCCGCTCTGGAAACACCATATATTTT.

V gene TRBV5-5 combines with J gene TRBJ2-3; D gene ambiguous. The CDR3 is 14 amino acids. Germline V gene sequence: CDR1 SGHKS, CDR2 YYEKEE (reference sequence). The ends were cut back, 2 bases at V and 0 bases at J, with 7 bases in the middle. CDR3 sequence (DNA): TGTGCCAGCAGCTTTGCGTATAGCACAGATACGCAGTATTTT. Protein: CASSFAYSTDTQYF.

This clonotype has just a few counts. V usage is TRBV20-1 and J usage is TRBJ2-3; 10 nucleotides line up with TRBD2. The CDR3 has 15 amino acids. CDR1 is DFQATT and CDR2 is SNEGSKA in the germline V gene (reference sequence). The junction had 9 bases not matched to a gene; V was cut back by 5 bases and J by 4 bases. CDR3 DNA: TGCAGTGCTGACGTCAGCGGGGGGGCATCAGATACGCAGTATTTT. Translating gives CSADVSGGASDTQYF.

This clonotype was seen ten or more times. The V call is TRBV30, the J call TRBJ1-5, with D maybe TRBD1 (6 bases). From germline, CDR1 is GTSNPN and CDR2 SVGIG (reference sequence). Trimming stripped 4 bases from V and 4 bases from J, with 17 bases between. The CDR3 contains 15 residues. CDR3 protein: CAWNLRGGGNQPQHF. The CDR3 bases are TGTGCCTGGAATCTGAGGGGAGGGGGTAATCAGCCCCAGCATTTT.

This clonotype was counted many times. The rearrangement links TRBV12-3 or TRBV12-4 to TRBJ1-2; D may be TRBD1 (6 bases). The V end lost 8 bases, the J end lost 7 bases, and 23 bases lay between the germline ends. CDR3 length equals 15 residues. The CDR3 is CASLGGTKASGGYTF. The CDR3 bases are TGTGCCAGCCTAGGCGGGACAAAAGCCTCCGGTGGCTACACCTTC.

Written as DNA, the CDR3 is TGTGCCAGCAGCTCCAGAACAGCCGAGCAGTACTTC. Residues: CASSSRTAEQYF. V and J are TRBV7-2 and TRBJ2-7; no clear D. V was clipped by 4 bases and J by 6 bases, with 10 bases between them. The CDR3 is 12 residues long. Per germline, CDR1 SGHTA and CDR2 FQGNSA.

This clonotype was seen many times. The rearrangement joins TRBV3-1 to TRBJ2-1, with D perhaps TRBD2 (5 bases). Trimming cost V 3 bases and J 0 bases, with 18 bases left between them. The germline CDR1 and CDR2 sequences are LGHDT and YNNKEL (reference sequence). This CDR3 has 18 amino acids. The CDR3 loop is CASSHRELRRDSYNEQFF. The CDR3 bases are TGTGCCAGCAGCCACCGGGAACTTCGACGGGACTCCTACAATGAGCAGTTCTTC.

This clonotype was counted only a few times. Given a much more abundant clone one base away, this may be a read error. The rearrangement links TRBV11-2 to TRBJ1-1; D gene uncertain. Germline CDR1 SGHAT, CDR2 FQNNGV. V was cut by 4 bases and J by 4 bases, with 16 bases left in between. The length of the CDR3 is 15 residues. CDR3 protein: CASSSVATVSTEAFF. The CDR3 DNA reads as TGTGCCAGCAGCTCTGTTGCGACGGTGAGCACTGAAGCTTTCTTT. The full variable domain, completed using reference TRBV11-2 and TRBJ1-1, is EAGVAQSPRYKIIEKRQSVAFWCNPISGHATLYWYQQILGQGPKLLIQFQNNGVVDDSQLPKDRFSAERLKGVDSTLKIQPAKLEDSAVYLCASSSVATVSTEAFFGQGTRLTVV.

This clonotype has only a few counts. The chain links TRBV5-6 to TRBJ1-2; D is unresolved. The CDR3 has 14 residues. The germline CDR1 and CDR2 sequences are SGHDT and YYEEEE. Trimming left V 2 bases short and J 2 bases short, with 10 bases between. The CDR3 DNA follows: TGTGCCAGCAGCTTCGAGACTACAAACTATGGCTACACCTTC. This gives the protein CASSFETTNYGYTF. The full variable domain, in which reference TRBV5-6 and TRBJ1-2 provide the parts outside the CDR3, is DAGVTQSPTHLIKTRGQQVTLRCSPKSGHDTVSWYQQALGQGPQFIFQYYEEEERQRGNFPDRFSGHQFPNYSSELNVNALLLGDSALYLCASSFETTNYGYTFGSGTRLTVV.

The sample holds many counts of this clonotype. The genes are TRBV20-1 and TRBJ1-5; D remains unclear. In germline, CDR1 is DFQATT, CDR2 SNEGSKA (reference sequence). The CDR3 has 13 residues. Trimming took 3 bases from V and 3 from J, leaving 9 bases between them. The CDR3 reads CSARGQFNQPQHF. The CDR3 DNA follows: TGCAGTGCTAGGGGCCAGTTCAATCAGCCCCAGCATTTT.

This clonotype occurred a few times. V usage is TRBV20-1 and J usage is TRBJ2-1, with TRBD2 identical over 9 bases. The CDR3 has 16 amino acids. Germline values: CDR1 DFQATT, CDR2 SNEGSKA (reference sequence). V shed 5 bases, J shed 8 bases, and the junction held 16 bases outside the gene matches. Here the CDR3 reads CSAPPPYSGGGDEQFF. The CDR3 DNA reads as TGCAGTGCTCCCCCACCGTATAGCGGGGGCGGGGATGAGCAGTTCTTC.

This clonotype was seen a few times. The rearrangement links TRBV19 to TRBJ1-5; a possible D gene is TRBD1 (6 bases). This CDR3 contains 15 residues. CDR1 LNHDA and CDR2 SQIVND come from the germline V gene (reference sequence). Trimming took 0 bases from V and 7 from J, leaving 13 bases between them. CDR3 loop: CASSIDRGAWQPQHF. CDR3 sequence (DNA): TGTGCCAGTAGTATAGATAGGGGGGCTTGGCAGCCCCAGCATTTT.

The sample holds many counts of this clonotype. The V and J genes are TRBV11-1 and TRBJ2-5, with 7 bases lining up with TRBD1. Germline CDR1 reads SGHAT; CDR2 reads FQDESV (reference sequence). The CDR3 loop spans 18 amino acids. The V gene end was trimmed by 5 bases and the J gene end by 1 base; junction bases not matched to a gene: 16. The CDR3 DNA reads TGTGCCAGCAGCCTTACGTTGACAGGGCCAGCAGCCCAAGAGACCCAGTACTTC. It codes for CASSLTLTGPAAQETQYF.

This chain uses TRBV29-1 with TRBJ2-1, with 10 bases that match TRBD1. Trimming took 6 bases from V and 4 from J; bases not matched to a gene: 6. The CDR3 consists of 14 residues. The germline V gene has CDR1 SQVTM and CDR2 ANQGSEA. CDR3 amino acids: CSVARDRGYNEQFF. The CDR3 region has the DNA TGCAGCGTAGCCCGGGACAGGGGTTACAATGAGCAGTTCTTC.

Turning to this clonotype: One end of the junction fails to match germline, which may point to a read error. The CDR3: CAGSLSYPGESSYNEQFF. CDR3 DNA: TGTGCCGGCAGCCTATCGTACCCCGGGGAGAGCTCCTACAATGAGCAGTTCTTC. The J gene is TRBJ2-1, the V gene TRBV3-1, with D perhaps matching TRBD2 (5 bases). There are 18 residues in the CDR3. Per germline, CDR1 LGHDT and CDR2 YNNKEL (reference sequence).

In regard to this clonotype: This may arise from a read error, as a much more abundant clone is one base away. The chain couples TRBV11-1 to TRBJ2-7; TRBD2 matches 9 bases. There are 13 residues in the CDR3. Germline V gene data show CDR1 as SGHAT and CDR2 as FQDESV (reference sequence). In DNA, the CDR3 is TGTGCCAGCAGCTCGGGACTAGCCTACGAGCGGTACTTC. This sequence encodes CASSSGLAYERYF.